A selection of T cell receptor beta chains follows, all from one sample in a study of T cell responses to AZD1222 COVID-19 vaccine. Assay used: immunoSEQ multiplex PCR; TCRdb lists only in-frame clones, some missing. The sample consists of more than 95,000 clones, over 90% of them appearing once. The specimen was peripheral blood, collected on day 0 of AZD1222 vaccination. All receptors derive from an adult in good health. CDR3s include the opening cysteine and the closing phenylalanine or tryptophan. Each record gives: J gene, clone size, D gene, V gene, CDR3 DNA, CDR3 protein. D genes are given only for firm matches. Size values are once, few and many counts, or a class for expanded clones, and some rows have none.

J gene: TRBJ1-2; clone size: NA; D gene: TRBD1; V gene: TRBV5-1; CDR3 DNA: TGCGCCAGCAGCCACACCGCCGCGGGACAGGGCTATGGCTACACCTTC; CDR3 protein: CASSHTAAGQGYGYTF
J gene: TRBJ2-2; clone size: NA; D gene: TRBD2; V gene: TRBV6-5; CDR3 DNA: TGTGCCAGCAAACGCGGGAGAGGGTGGACCGGGGAGCTGTTTTTT; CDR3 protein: CASKRGRGWTGELFF
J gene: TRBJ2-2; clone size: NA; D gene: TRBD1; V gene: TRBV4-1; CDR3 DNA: TGCGCCAGCAGCCAGGCCTTCGGGACAGGCACCGGGGAGCTGTTTTTT; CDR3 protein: CASSQAFGTGTGELFF
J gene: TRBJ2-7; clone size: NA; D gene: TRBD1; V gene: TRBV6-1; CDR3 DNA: TGTGCCAGCAGTGAAGAGACAGGGTTCTCCGAGCAGTACTTC; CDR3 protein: CASSEETGFSEQYF
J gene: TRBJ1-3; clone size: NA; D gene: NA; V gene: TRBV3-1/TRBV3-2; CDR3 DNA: TGTGCCAGCAGTCCAGTCAGCTCTGGAAACACCATATATTTT; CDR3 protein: CASSPVSSGNTIYF
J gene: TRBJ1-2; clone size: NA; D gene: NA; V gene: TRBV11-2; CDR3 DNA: TGTGCCAGCAGCTGGAACAGGGCGTATGGCTACACCTTC; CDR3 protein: CASSWNRAYGYTF
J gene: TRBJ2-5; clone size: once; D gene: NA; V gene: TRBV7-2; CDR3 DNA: TGTGCCAGCAGCTTAAGGATGGGGGAGACCCAGTACTTC; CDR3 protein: CASSLRMGETQYF
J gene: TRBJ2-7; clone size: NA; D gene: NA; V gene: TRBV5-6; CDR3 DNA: TGTGCCAGCAGCCGCGTAGGGTTAAGCGAGCAGTACTTC; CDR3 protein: CASSRVGLSEQYF
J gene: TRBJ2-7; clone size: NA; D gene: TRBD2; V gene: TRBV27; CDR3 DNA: TGTGCCAGCAGTCCCGGACTAGCCTCCTACGAGCAGTACTTC; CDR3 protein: CASSPGLASYEQYF
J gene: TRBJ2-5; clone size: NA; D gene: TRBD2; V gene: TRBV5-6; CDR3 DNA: TGTGCCAGCAGACCTCCGGGACTAGCGGGAGGGGAGTACTTC; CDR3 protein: CASRPPGLAGGEYF
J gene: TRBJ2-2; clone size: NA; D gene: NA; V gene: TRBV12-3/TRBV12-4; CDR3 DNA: TGTGCCAGCAACCTCCCCCCCGGGGAGCTGTTTTTT; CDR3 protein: CASNLPPGELFF
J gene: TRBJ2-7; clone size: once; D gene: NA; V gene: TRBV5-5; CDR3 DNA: TGTGCCAGCAGCTTGGCCACAGGGTCCATATACGAGCAGTACTTC; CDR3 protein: CASSLATGSIYEQYF
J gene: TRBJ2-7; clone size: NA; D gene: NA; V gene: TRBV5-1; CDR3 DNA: TGCGCCAGCAGCTTGGGCCACTACGAGCAGTACTTC; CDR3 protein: CASSLGHYEQYF
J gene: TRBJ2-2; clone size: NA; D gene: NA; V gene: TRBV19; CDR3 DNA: TGTGCCAGTAGTATCTGGGGCGGGACGGCTGACAACACCGGGGAGCTGTTTTTT; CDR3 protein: CASSIWGGTADNTGELFF
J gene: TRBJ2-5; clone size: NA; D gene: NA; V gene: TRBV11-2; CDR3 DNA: TGTGCCAGCAGCTTCCCCCCTCAAGAGACCCAGTACTTC; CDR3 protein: CASSFPPQETQYF
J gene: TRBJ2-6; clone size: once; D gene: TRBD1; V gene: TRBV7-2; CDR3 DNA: TGTGCCAGCAGACGGGGACAGGGATCTGGGGCCAACGTCCTGACTTTC; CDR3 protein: CASRRGQGSGANVLTF
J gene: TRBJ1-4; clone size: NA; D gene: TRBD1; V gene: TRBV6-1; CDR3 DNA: TGTGCCAGCAGTGAAGAAGGGACAGGGACTAATGAAAAACTGTTTTTT; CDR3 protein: CASSEEGTGTNEKLFF
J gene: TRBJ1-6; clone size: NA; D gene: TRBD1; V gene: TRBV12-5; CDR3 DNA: TGTGCTAGTGGTTTCGGGACAGGGAATTCACCCCTCCACTTT; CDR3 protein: CASGFGTGNSPLHF
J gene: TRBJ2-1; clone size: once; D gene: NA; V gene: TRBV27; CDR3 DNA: TGTGCCAGCAGTTTGGGGGACACCTCCTACAATGAGCAGTTCTTC; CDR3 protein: CASSLGDTSYNEQFF
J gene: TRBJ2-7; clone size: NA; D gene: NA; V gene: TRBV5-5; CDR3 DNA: TGTGCCAGCAGCGGGACACCTGACCGCGAGCAGTACTTC; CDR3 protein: CASSGTPDREQYF
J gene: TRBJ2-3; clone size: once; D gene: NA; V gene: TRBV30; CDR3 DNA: TGTGCCTGGTCTTCTGGCACAGATACGCAGTATTTT; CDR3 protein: CAWSSGTDTQYF
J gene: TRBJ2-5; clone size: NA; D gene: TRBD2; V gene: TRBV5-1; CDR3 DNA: TGCGCCAGCAGCTTTAGTGCGGGAGAAGAGACCCAGTACTTC; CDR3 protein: CASSFSAGEETQYF
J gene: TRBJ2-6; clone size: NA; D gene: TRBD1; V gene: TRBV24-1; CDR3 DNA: TGTGCCACCAGTGATCGACAGGGAACTGGGGCCAACGTCCTGACTTTC; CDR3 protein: CATSDRQGTGANVLTF
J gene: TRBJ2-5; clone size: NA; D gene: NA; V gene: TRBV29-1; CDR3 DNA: TGCAGCCTAGGGGGGGCAGAGACCCAGTACTTC; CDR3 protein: CSLGGAETQYF
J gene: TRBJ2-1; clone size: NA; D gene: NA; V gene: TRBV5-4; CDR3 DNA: TGTGCCAGCAGCTTTGCGCCCACGGAGGATGAGCAGTTCTTC; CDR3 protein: CASSFAPTEDEQFF
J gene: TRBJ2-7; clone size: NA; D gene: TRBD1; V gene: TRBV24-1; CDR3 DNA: TGTGCCACCAGTGATCCTTCGGACAGGTCCTACGAGCAGTACTTC; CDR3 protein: CATSDPSDRSYEQYF
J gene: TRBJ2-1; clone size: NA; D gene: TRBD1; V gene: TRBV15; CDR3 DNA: TGTGCCACCAGCCCCGACAGGGAACCCTACAATGAGCAGTTCTTC; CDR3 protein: CATSPDREPYNEQFF
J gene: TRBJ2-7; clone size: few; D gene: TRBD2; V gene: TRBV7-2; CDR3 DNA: TGTGCCAGCAGCTTACTAGCGGGAGGGCCCTACGAGCAGTACTTC; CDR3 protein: CASSLLAGGPYEQYF
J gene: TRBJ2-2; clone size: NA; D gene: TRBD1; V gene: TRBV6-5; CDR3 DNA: TGTGCCACCCGACGGACAGGGGGGGCCGGGGAGCTGTTTTTT; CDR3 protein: CATRRTGGAGELFF
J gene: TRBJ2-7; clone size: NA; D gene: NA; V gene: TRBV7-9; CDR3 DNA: TGTGCCAGCAGCTTAGCCAGCGCGCCGGTAAGGTACTTC; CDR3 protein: CASSLASAPVRYF
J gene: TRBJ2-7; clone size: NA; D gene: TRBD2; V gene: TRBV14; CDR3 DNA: TGTGCCAGCAGCCAAGTCGTCGGCGGGGGTGGCAGCTCCTACGAGCAGTACTTC; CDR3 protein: CASSQVVGGGGSSYEQYF
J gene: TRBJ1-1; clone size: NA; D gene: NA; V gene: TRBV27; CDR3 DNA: TGTGCCAGCAGTTTAGCAGATCTCGCTGAAGCTTTCTTT; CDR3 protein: CASSLADLAEAFF
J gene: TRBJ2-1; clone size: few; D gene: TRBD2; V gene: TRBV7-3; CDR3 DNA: TGTGCCAGCAGCTTAACTAGCGGGAGCAATGAGCAGTTCTTC; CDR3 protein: CASSLTSGSNEQFF